This paragraph covers one T cell receptor beta chain sequence. Its antigen remains unidentified. The Oncomine TCR Beta short-read assay was what sequenced the DNA obtained from cultured CD4+ T cells. The template was genomic DNA from cultured CD4+ T cells. TCRdb re-analysed the PCR reads in MiXCR, keeping a single row per CDR3 protein. The sample holds about 12,000 distinct CDR3 sequences, approximately 32% seen once. V gave up 6 bases and J gave up 2 bases; unmatched junction bases: 9. The CDR3 sequence is 15 residues long. Looked up from germline, CDR1 is LNHDA and CDR2 is SQIVND (reference sequence). The sample is drawn from a study of vaccination and CD4 T cells after COVID-19. Stated treatment: roughly nine-day PBMC culture with coronavirus spike peptide pools or control peptides (ViraFEST assay).

The receptor's source is a human donor who received a COVID-19 vaccine. The source material was CD4+ T cells from blood, cultured in vitro, sampled before SARS-CoV-2 vaccination. The chain uses TRBV19 and TRBJ1-2; TRBD1 matches 7 bases. The CDR3 loop is CASRHHQTGNYGYTF. Written as DNA, the CDR3 is TGTGCCAGTAGGCACCACCAGACAGGGAACTATGGCTACACCTTC. The whole variable domain, filled in from reference TRBV19 and TRBJ1-2, reads DGGITQSPKYLFRKEGQNVTLSCEQNLNHDAMYWYRQDPGQGLRLIYYSQIVNDFQKGDIAEGYSVSREKKESFPLTVTSAQKNPTAFYLCASRHHQTGNYGYTFGSGTRLTVV.